The entry that follows covers one T cell receptor (beta chain) sequence. Antigen unknown. This sample was included in a study of post-analysis software for immune sequencing data. For the study at large: Relapsing-remitting, secondary progressive and progressive-relapsing forms of multiple sclerosis all featured among disease courses. Study results and caveats: Pronounced co-clustering by F measure was evident among identically batched samples. Compared with controls, patients showed significantly lower normalized Chao1 diversity.

Every TCR beta cDNA library bore unique molecular identifiers. There were roughly 0.95 to 11 million T cells, and 510,000 or so cDNA molecules came from them. TCRdb used MiXCR to reprocess the PCR reads, holding one entry per CDR3 protein. The sample records approximately 440,000 distinct CDR3 sequences, roughly 45% being singletons. The sequenced sample was blood. This TCR came from a girl aged 5 to 17 with multiple sclerosis.

CDR3 DNA: TGCGCCAGCAGCTGGGACAGGGGGGAGACCCAGTACTTC. Its protein product is CASSWDRGETQYF. The chain carries TRBV5-1 and TRBJ2-4; 11 bases line up with TRBD1. The end of the DNA fits TRBJ2-5 better, so the J call may be wrong. Germline V gene sequence: CDR1 SGHRS, CDR2 YFSETQ. The CDR3 is 13 amino acids.